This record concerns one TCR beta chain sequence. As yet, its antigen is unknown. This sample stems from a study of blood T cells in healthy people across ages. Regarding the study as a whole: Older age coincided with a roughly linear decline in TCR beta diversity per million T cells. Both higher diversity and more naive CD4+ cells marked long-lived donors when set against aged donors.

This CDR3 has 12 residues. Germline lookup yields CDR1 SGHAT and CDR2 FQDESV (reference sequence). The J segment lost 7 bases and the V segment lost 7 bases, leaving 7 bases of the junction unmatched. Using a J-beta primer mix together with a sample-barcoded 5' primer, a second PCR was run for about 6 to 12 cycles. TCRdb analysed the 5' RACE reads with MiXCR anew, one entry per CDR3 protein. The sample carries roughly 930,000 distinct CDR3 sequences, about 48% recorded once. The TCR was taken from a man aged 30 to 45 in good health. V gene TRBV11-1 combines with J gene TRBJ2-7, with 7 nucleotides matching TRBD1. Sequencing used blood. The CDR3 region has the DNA TGTGCCAGCACCAGAGGGGGCACGGAGCAGTACTTC. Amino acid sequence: CASTRGGTEQYF.